These 30 T cell receptor beta chains were sequenced from one sample in a study of CD8+CD57+ T cells in acquired aplastic anemia. TCR beta VDJ and CDR3 were profiled, and genomic DNA was the template. TCRdb reprocessed the reads via MiXCR and lists one record per CDR3 protein. The table shows roughly 420,000 distinct CDR3 sequences, with roughly 68% occurring only once. Sequenced material: sorted CD4+, CD8+, or CD8+CD57+ T cells (not recorded which) from PBMCs. Receptor source: a human donor in good health, serving as a control.

Regarding this clonotype: At one boundary the junction diverges from the germline segment, which might be a read error. The genes are TRBV5-4 and TRBJ2-5, with 8 bases fitting TRBD2. This CDR3 is built from 15 residues. The germline V gene encodes CDR1 SGHNT and CDR2 YYREEE (reference sequence). The CDR3 DNA reads TGTGCGAGCACCCGGGGGAACACTAGCGGTAGCCTCCGGTACTTC. This codes for CASTRGNTSGSLRYF.

This clonotype was recorded at least ten times. V is TRBV3-1 and J is TRBJ2-7, with 7 bases identical to TRBD2. The CDR3 has 17 amino acids. The germline V gene encodes CDR1 LGHDT and CDR2 YNNKEL (reference sequence). With 4 bases clipped from V and 0 bases from J, the junction kept 12 bases outside the gene matches. DNA of the CDR3: TGTGCCAGCAGCCTAGTAAAGGGGCGGGGGTGCTCCTACGAGCAGTACTTC. Translation gives CASSLVKGRGCSYEQYF.

With regard to this clonotype: At one boundary the junction diverges from the germline segment, which might be a read error. The chain has TRBV7-2 and TRBJ1-1; no firm D call. The CDR3 has 14 amino acids. Germline lookup yields CDR1 SGHTA and CDR2 FQGNSA. CDR3 loop: CASSLVSKNAEAFF. The DNA for the CDR3 is TGTGCCAGCAGCTTAGTGAGCAAGAACGCTGAAGCTTTCTTT.

The V and J genes are TRBV19 and TRBJ1-5; D is unresolved. V was clipped by 6 bases and J by 2 bases, with 8 bases between them. In germline, CDR1 is LNHDA, CDR2 SQIVND (reference sequence). The CDR3 runs 13 residues. The CDR3 is CASRPSGNQPQHF. The DNA of the CDR3 is TGTGCCAGTAGGCCCTCGGGCAATCAGCCCCAGCATTTT.

The V and J genes are TRBV11-2 and TRBJ1-4; D is unclear. Trimming shortened V by 2 bases and J by 3 bases, and 10 bases separated the two germline ends. This CDR3 comprises 15 residues. CDR1 SGHAT and CDR2 FQNNGV come from the germline V gene. CDR3 protein: CASSLTGEANEKLFF. Here the CDR3 DNA reads TGTGCCAGCAGCTTAACCGGGGAAGCTAATGAAAAACTGTTTTTT.

The chain has TRBV11-2 and TRBJ1-1, with D tentatively TRBD1 (6 bases). Germline V gene sequence: CDR1 SGHAT, CDR2 FQNNGV. Trimming took off 5 bases at V and 6 bases at J, with 13 bases between the two ends. This CDR3 comprises 13 residues. CDR3 protein: CASSQGGISEAFF. The CDR3 coding sequence is TGTGCCAGCAGCCAAGGGGGGATCTCTGAAGCTTTCTTT.

This rearrangement joins TRBV20-1 to TRBJ2-3; D not certain. Germline V lookup: CDR1 DFQATT, CDR2 SNEGSKA (reference sequence). This CDR3 has 13 residues. The V end was cut by 6 bases, the J end by 8 bases, with 18 bases between. Here the CDR3 DNA reads TGCAGTGCCAAGCCCCAGAGAGCCGGTACGCAGTATTTT. It yields the protein CSAKPQRAGTQYF.

This clonotype was picked up many times. The rearrangement joins TRBV12-5 to TRBJ1-3, with no clear D. The V end lost 0 bases, the J end lost 4 bases, and 19 bases lay between the germline ends. Looked up from germline, CDR1 is LGHNT and CDR2 is FRNRAP. The CDR3 has 18 amino acids. CDR3: CASGLVLGPDKWGNTIYF. CDR3 nucleotide sequence: TGTGCTAGTGGTTTGGTACTGGGCCCTGATAAATGGGGAAACACCATATATTTT.

Worth noting for this clonotype: Germline and junction disagree at one end, which may indicate a read error. This chain joins TRBV7-2 and TRBJ2-5; D unclear. The CDR3 runs to 13 residues. Germline lookup yields CDR1 SGHTA and CDR2 FQGNSA. The DNA for the CDR3 is TGTGCCAGCAGCGTAGACCGGAGAGAGACCCCGTACTTC. Protein sequence: CASSVDRRETPYF.

The chain recombines TRBV15 with TRBJ1-2, with 7 bases that match TRBD1. Germline CDR1 and CDR2: LNHNV and YYDKDF (reference sequence). The CDR3 length is 16 residues. With 0 bases clipped from V and 5 bases from J, the junction kept 9 bases outside the gene matches. This CDR3 is CATSRDRSTGAYGYTF. CDR3 nucleotides: TGTGCCACCAGCAGAGATCGGTCCACAGGGGCTTATGGCTACACCTTC.

The chain is built from TRBV7-3 and TRBJ2-1; no reliable D call. Per germline, CDR1 SGHTA and CDR2 FQGTGA. Trimming took off 6 bases at V and 9 bases at J, with 12 bases between the two ends. The CDR3 runs to 12 residues. CDR3 residues: CASSATGGEQFF. In nucleotides, the CDR3 is TGTGCCAGCAGTGCAACCGGTGGTGAGCAGTTCTTC.

As regards this clonotype: One end of the junction varies from germline; a read error may be responsible. The rearrangement uses TRBV7-3 and TRBJ1-2; D is possibly TRBD1 (6 bases). The CDR3 runs to 14 residues. Germline CDR1 reads SGHTA; CDR2 reads FQGTGA. The CDR3: CASGLKNRDNRYTF. For the CDR3, the DNA is TGTGCTAGCGGGCTAAAGAACAGGGACAATCGCTACACTTTC.

The J gene is TRBJ2-5, the V gene TRBV7-9, with D perhaps matching TRBD1 (6 bases). The CDR3 is 16 residues long. The germline CDR1 and CDR2 sequences are SEHNR and FQNEAQ (reference sequence). The ends were cut back, 5 bases at V and 10 bases at J, with 26 bases in the middle. CDR3 nucleotides: TGTGCCAGCAGCCCGGACAGCGGCTACGCGCAGTACTTCCAGTACTTC. This encodes CASSPDSGYAQYFQYF.

Concerning this clonotype: Because the CDR3's place on the DNA is in doubt, the DNA is left out and the CDR3 is given as listed by TCRdb. This sequence joins TRBV7-2 and TRBJ1-1. CDR1 is SGHTA and CDR2 is FQGNSA in the germline V gene. The CDR3 has 15 amino acids, counting both end residues. The CDR3 sequence is CASGEGPNTEAFFFF.

This clonotype was counted once. A junction boundary mismatches the germline segment, possibly from a read error. The V call is TRBV15, the J call TRBJ1-4, with 7 bases that match TRBD1. The germline gives CDR1 LNHNV, CDR2 YYDKDF (reference sequence). The CDR3 totals 15 residues. This CDR3 is CASSPGYRGHEKLFF. The DNA for the CDR3 is TGTGCCAGCAGCCCAGGGTACAGGGGACATGAAAAACTGTTTTTT.

A few counts support this clonotype. A read error may be the cause here, since a much bigger clone is one base away. The CDR3 bases are TGTGCCAGCAGTCGGCCGGCCTCTGGGGCCAACGTCCTGACTTTC. It is translated as CASSRPASGANVLTF. The V call is TRBV5-4, the J call TRBJ2-6; D gene unclear. Looked up from germline, CDR1 is SGHNT and CDR2 is YYREEE (reference sequence). Trimming took 5 bases from V and 0 from J, leaving 9 bases between them. This CDR3 is built from 15 residues.

The table lists this clonotype with many counts. The rearrangement joins TRBV6-6 to TRBJ1-2; 10 bases are shared with TRBD1. V shed 0 bases and J 4 bases; nucleotides not matched to a gene: 11. Germline-derived CDR1 and CDR2 are MNHNY and SVGAGI (reference sequence). The CDR3 sequence is 18 residues long. The CDR3 DNA reads TGTGCCAGCAGTTACTCCATCCCCGGGACAGGGGAATTCTATGGCTACACCTTC. Protein product: CASSYSIPGTGEFYGYTF.

J is TRBJ1-2 and V is TRBV7-2; a possible D gene is TRBD1 (6 bases). The CDR3 has 14 residues. Germline CDR1 is SGHTA and CDR2 is FQGNSA. V was pared by 7 bases and J by 10 bases, with 22 bases between. The CDR3 coding sequence is TGTGCCAGCACCTTGGACACCCGGGACAATGCCTACACCTTC. Translating it yields CASTLDTRDNAYTF.

The chain combines TRBV5-4 with TRBJ2-7; D might be TRBD1 (6 bases). The CDR3 spans 14 residues. V lost 7 bases to trimming and J lost 3 bases, with 17 bases between them. CDR1 is SGHNT and CDR2 is YYREEE in the germline V gene (reference sequence). In DNA form, the CDR3 reads TGTGCCAGCGGCGAGACAGGAGTAGTCTACGAGCAGTACTTC. This translates into CASGETGVVYEQYF.

The chain joins TRBV5-5 to TRBJ1-1; no definite D call. This CDR3 comprises 14 residues. Trimming removed 6 bases at V and 0 bases at J, with 12 bases between. Germline-derived CDR1 and CDR2 are SGHKS and YYEKEE (reference sequence). CDR3 bases: TGTGCCAGCACCGGGAGTCCTGTGAACACTGAAGCTTTCTTT. Its protein product is CASTGSPVNTEAFF. The full variable domain, rest sourced from reference TRBV5-5 and TRBJ1-1, is DAGVTQSPTHLIKTRGQQVTLRCSPISGHKSVSWYQQVLGQGPQFIFQYYEKEERGRGNFPDRFSARQFPNYSSELNVNALLLGDSALYLCASTGSPVNTEAFFGQGTRLTVV.

This clonotype showed up just once. The rearrangement joins TRBV19 to TRBJ1-1; no firm D call. This CDR3 is 18 amino acids long. Trimming shortened V by 3 bases and J by 1 base, and 21 bases separated the two germline ends. Germline-derived CDR1 and CDR2 are LNHDA and SQIVND (reference sequence). CDR3 in DNA: TGTGCCAGTAGTATTCTCTACTTCGGGGTTGGATCGAACACTGAAGCTTTCTTT. As protein: CASSILYFGVGSNTEAFF.

The rearrangement links TRBV9 to TRBJ1-2; D is unclear. Germline assignment: CDR1 SGDLS and CDR2 YYNGEE. The CDR3 runs 14 residues. Trimming cost V 0 bases and J 6 bases, with 12 bases left between them. In DNA form, the CDR3 reads TGTGCCAGCAGCGTAGGGAGCGGGGTGGATGGCTACACCTTC. It codes for CASSVGSGVDGYTF. Looking up the rest from reference TRBV9 and TRBJ1-2 gives the full variable domain: DSGVTQTPKHLITATGQRVTLRCSPRSGDLSVYWYQQSLDQGLQFLIQYYNGEERAKGNILERFSAQQFPDLHSELNLSSLELGDSALYFCASSVGSGVDGYTFGSGTRLTVV.

The chain is built from TRBV28 and TRBJ1-2; D gene uncertain. V was trimmed by 3 bases and J by 5 bases, leaving 19 bases between them. Germline V gene lookup returns CDR1 MDHEN and CDR2 SYDVKM. The CDR3 has 16 residues. CDR3 loop: CASSFPGGRVGYGYTF. The CDR3, as DNA: TGTGCCAGCAGTTTTCCAGGAGGGCGTGTTGGATATGGCTACACCTTC.

Many counts were recorded for this clonotype. This sequence joins TRBV12-5 and TRBJ1-2; no reliable D call. The CDR3 spans 12 residues. V lost 0 bases, J lost 3 bases, and 2 bases lay in between. Per germline, CDR1 LGHNT and CDR2 FRNRAP. DNA of the CDR3: TGTGCTAGTGGTTTGGTACACTATGGCTACACCTTC. Translated: CASGLVHYGYTF.

The chain has TRBV20-1 and TRBJ1-2; D gene ambiguous. With 5 bases removed from V and 2 bases from J, the gap between germline ends came to 15 bases. The CDR3 has 14 amino acids. CDR1 and CDR2 from the germline V gene are DFQATT and SNEGSKA (reference sequence). CDR3 coding DNA: TGCAGTGCTGACCCGACTAGAGGGAACTATGGCTACACCTTC. Protein sequence: CSADPTRGNYGYTF.

A word on this clonotype: A read error may produce the germline difference seen at one junction end. The chain joins TRBV12-3 or TRBV12-4 to TRBJ1-1; possibly TRBD1 for D (6 bases). The CDR3 runs to 15 residues. The DNA of the CDR3 is TGTGCCAGCAGCTTGGGGGCGCGGGGGACCACTGAAGCTTCCTTT. This gives the protein CASSLGARGTTEASF.

The chain links TRBV20-1 to TRBJ2-6; 9 bases are shared with TRBD1. V gave up 8 bases and J gave up 7 bases; unmatched junction bases: 12. CDR1 is DFQATT and CDR2 is SNEGSKA in the germline V gene (reference sequence). The CDR3 runs 15 residues. CDR3 region: CSIPGQGRTANVLTF. DNA of the CDR3: TGCAGTATACCGGGACAGGGCCGCACAGCCAACGTCCTGACTTTC.

This chain's CDR3 is CASSFVSGQGAGQVASPLHF. DNA of the CDR3: TGCGCCAGCAGCTTTGTCAGTGGCCAGGGGGCGGGACAGGTAGCGTCACCCCTCCACTTT. The chain links TRBV5-1 to TRBJ1-6; 8 nucleotides match TRBD1. CDR1 is SGHRS, CDR2 YFSETQ, per germline. The CDR3 spans 20 residues. With 2 bases clipped from V and 10 bases from J, the junction kept 23 bases outside the gene matches.

On this clonotype itself: At one end, the junction sequence differs from germline, possibly due to a read error. The rearrangement links TRBV7-8 to TRBJ1-6, with unresolved D. This CDR3 spans 15 amino acids. Looked up from germline, CDR1 is SGHVS and CDR2 is FQNEAQ. The CDR3 region is CASSAVVLNNSPHHF. For the CDR3, the DNA is TGTGCCAGCAGCGCTGTAGTCCTGAATAATTCACCCCACCACTTT.

The chain combines TRBV7-2 with TRBJ1-2; D may be TRBD1 (5 bases). CDR1 and CDR2 from the germline V gene are SGHTA and FQGNSA. Trimming took off 1 base at V and 14 bases at J, with 23 bases between the two ends. The CDR3 runs 15 residues. The CDR3 region has the DNA TGTGCCAGCAGCTTAGGGCGGGGGGGAAGGAATGAGCAGACCTTC. This codes for CASSLGRGGRNEQTF.